The clone carrying this T cell receptor beta chain was observed once. Its antigen is not known. The sequenced template was cDNA made from the entire isolated RNA. Clones were sequenced by immunoSEQ multiplex PCR, and TCRdb holds only the in-frame ones, with some missing. The sample shows approximately 730,000 clones, 13% of them seen only once. Central memory, naive, regulatory and stem cell-like memory CD4+ cells were sorted by CD45RO/CCR7/CD25/CD127/CD95/CD27. The sample comes from a study of beta chain features in type 1 diabetes. Study overall: All samples yielded roughly 100 million examined sorted cells. General study results and limits: It was possible that PCR favored shorter templates, equally so in patients and controls. Possibly, sequencing cDNA over-represented cells that had high TCR expression levels. Moderately but significantly shorter TCRB CDR3s were found in Type 1 diabetes patients in all four CD4+ subsets.

The CDR3 contains 16 residues. CDR1 is MGHRA, CDR2 YSYEKL, per germline. V was clipped by 5 bases and J by 7 bases; unmatched bases: 15. The sequence was collected from a man younger than 30 with type 1 diabetes. The sample consisted of naive CD4+ T cells from blood. The chain joins TRBV4-1 to TRBJ1-2; TRBD1 agrees at 8 bases. The CDR3 region is CASSKGQAASFSGYTF. Written as DNA, the CDR3 is TGCGCCAGCAGCAAGGGACAGGCTGCCTCTTTTTCTGGCTACACCTTC.